This T cell receptor beta chain is drawn from a study of blood T cell repertoires in COVID-19. Data came from immunoSEQ multiplex PCR; TCRdb stores just in-frame clones and leaves some out. There are approximately 220,000 clones in the sample; about 88% occur only once, and about 2.4% lies in the top ten. The germline V gene encodes CDR1 SGHVS and CDR2 FNYEAQ. V lost 4 bases to trimming and J lost 4 bases, with 11 bases between them. The CDR3 length is 14 residues. Before being deemed recovered, Cohort 3 donors had two negative PCRs, clearance, or symptom resolution. This receptor was taken from a woman younger than 45 who had recovered from COVID-19. Sequenced sample: PBMCs or T cells enriched from blood (not recorded which). This rearrangement joins TRBV7-6 to TRBJ1-5; D gene ambiguous. CDR3: CASSSLPINQPQHF. In nucleotides, the CDR3 is TGTGCCAGCAGCTCGCTCCCTATAAATCAGCCCCAGCATTTT.